This T cell receptor (beta chain) was identified in a study of T cells in Graves' hyperthyroidism and ophthalmopathy. Findings of the study overall: Most expanded thyroid clonotypes above 0.001 recurred in blood.

Amplification yielded TCR beta CDR3 regions, with RNA transcripts as the source. The study used the HTBI primer set for a first-round RT-PCR of the TCR CDR3. TCRdb called the multiplex PCR reads again in MiXCR, with one record for every CDR3 protein. The data hold 300,000 to 500,000 distinct CDR3 sequences, with roughly an eighth observed a single time. There are many counts of this clonotype. Its antigen is not known. Enrolled ophthalmopathy patients presented with a Clinical Activity Score of at least 3, a NOSPECS grade of at least 4, and disease duration under 3 months. Diagnoses were made from clinical symptoms, serum measures (thyroxine and TRAb), thyroid ultrasound and orbital computed tomography. Germline-derived CDR1 and CDR2 are ENHRY and SYGVKD. V gave up 10 bases and J gave up 4 bases, with 19 bases separating them. This CDR3 has 14 residues.

The source material was blood. The J gene is TRBJ1-1, the V gene TRBV10-3; D is undetermined. The receptor was isolated from a man in his forties or fifties with Graves' ophthalmopathy. The CDR3 sequence is CATRGLLAATEAFF. The CDR3 nucleotides read TGTGCCACCCGAGGGTTACTGGCCGCCACTGAAGCTTTCTTT.